The rows below give T cell receptor beta chains drawn from one sample of a study of cytomegalovirus exposure and HLA in healthy donors. Profiled with immunoSEQ multiplex PCR; TCRdb holds only in-frame clones, not every one. Among about 140,000 clones listed, roughly 77% were seen once. Material: PBMCs. These receptors were collected from a man aged 35 to 55 in good health and CMV-seronegative. Each CDR3 is given with its conserved first and last residue.

v_gene,j_gene,CDR3aa
TRBV5-1,TRBJ2-1,CASSLGWVTGTSYEQFF
TRBV5-4,TRBJ2-3,CASSTGLAGGPGDTQYF
TRBV19,TRBJ1-2,CASSIDRGLEPGYTF
TRBV4-1,TRBJ2-2,CASSYTPSLTGYSGELFF
TRBV28,TRBJ1-6,CASNRGTGDSPLHF
TRBV4-2,TRBJ2-2,CASSQEGAGGANTGELFF
TRBV9,TRBJ2-7,CASSPNYRTTLYEQYF
TRBV7-9,TRBJ1-6,CASSLGDATYSPLHF
TRBV5-1,TRBJ2-5,CASRNPVSGETQYF
TRBV5-6,TRBJ2-3,CASSSVPGQGPDTQYF
TRBV28,TRBJ2-7,CASSPRGGRGVYEQYF
TRBV4-1,TRBJ2-2,CASSHPLGGAGELFF
TRBV5-4,TRBJ1-2,CASSLDRVEGYTF
TRBV7-9,TRBJ2-7,CASSSTREGSEQYF
TRBV9,TRBJ2-7,CASSPGVAGMYEQYF
TRBV27,TRBJ2-1,CASIISGSGSEQFF
TRBV7-8,TRBJ1-3,CASSLDTGSGNTIYF
TRBV5-8,TRBJ1-5,CASNPGVSNQPQHF
TRBV4-1,TRBJ1-2,CASREMGGSYGYTF
TRBV4-3,TRBJ2-3,CASSQVAGPSTDTQYF
TRBV9,TRBJ2-2,CASSVAPSGANTGELFF
TRBV2,TRBJ1-4,CASREGTGGRKLFF
TRBV2,TRBJ1-2,CASSQRQVYGYTF
TRBV27,TRBJ1-5,CASSLYAQGNNQPQHF
TRBV6-6,TRBJ1-1,CASSPPGQENTEAFF
TRBV6-5,TRBJ1-6,CASSYGQGRNSPLHF
TRBV19,TRBJ1-6,CASSRGHLISYNSPLHF
TRBV6-5,TRBJ1-4,CASSYRVGATNEKLFF
TRBV5-1,TRBJ1-4,CASSLAGARGEKLFF
TRBV6-6,TRBJ1-1,CASVLREALNTEAFF
TRBV14,TRBJ2-6,CASSPHGANVRTF
TRBV5-1,TRBJ2-5,CASSPRTVQETQYF
TRBV5-1,TRBJ2-3,CASSFERGTDTQYF
TRBV4-3,TRBJ2-5,CASSQSGTSGGRETQYF
TRBV9,TRBJ2-3,CASILGERDSTDTQYF
TRBV28,TRBJ1-1,CASSLAGRTEAFF
TRBV2,TRBJ1-2,CASSGTGGRGYTF
TRBV7-6,TRBJ2-1,CASSSRSGCIYNEQFF
TRBV6-4,TRBJ1-1,CASSATGNTEAFF
TRBV9,TRBJ1-1,CASSVGQMNTEAFF
TRBV13,TRBJ1-1,CASSLTGTLLRTEAFF
TRBV9,TRBJ1-2,CASSYGQGRGYTF
TRBV9,TRBJ2-2,CASTPGVGRDTGELFF
TRBV13,TRBJ1-3,CASSPGQVSGNTIYF
TRBV12-5,TRBJ1-1,CASGLPRSDREAFF
TRBV6-1,TRBJ2-1,CASKVGQGSYNEQFF
TRBV9,TRBJ1-2,CASSLQGAQGYTF